This T cell receptor beta chain derives from a study of blood T cell repertoires in COVID-19 (dated by TCRdb to about 2020). Describing the broader study: Samples from collaborators originated in the United States, Italy and Spain and spanned both the acute and convalescent phases of COVID-19. A freely available public database, intended as a resource for researchers studying the immune response to SARS-CoV-2, is where the repertoires were released. The prospective study material was composed of cDNA or gDNA derived from T cells, B-cell-depleted T cells, or PBMCs. Where available, HLA class I and class II types were obtained from metadata supplied by the sample provider rather than from assay-based typing. Sample metadata almost always included a de-identified subject ID, COVID-19 status, age in years and sex. The dataset comprised deeply sampled blood TCRbeta repertoires from subjects exposed to, actively infected with, or recovered from COVID-19. Samples were obtained from the ongoing ImmuneRACE study (first 160 participants) and from approximately 1,200 subjects provided by 6 global collaborators. Summary of the overall study and its limitations: Clinical and demographic metadata were provided uncurated, with the amount varying by source and participant.

TCRbeta CDR3 regions were amplified from genomic DNA using the immunoSEQ Assay, a bias-controlled multiplex PCR. On the study's bioinformatics: The number of nucleated cells in each sample was estimated by amplification of reference gene primers within the assay. Sequence reads were collapsed and filtered to measure the absolute abundance of every unique TCRbeta CDR3 rearrangement. For each sample, productive Simpson clonality was calculated by taking the square root of Simpson's diversity index across productive rearrangements. This is the immuneACCESS table as TCRdb keeps it, with only in-frame sequences that have V and J called. A part of the clones is gone; compared with another copy, unresolved V genes explain less than half, and the rest is unexplained. The DNA gave D and trimming, while V, J and clone size come from that table. Recorded for this sample are 200,000 to 300,000 clones; almost 85% of them occurred a single time. Of the sample, less than 4.5% is held by the ten largest clones.

The germline V gene encodes CDR1 SGDLS and CDR2 YYNGEE. The CDR3 measures 14 amino acids from cysteine to phenylalanine. Of all the DNA, just the CDR3 is kept, 42 bases in frame from base 1. V was cut back by 5 bases and J by 4 bases, leaving a gap of 13 bases between them. Comments on this clone: No cognate antigen has been identified for it. Base qualities are not provided; no much larger clone lies one nucleotide away.

Collaborating institutions collected whole blood in K2EDTA tubes following their own protocols. For TCRbeta analysis, collaborator samples were shipped as frozen whole blood, as isolated PBMCs, or as DNA extracted from either sample type. The source of this sequence is a man aged 45-60 years with acute or convalescent COVID-19. Sequenced material: peripheral blood. The rearrangement combines TRBV9 with TRBJ2-1, with an unclear D gene assignment. The CDR3 protein sequence reads: CASSELGYYNEQFF. The DNA is TGTGCCAGCAGTGAGCTAGGTTATTACAATGAGCAGTTCTTC. This CDR3, with the reference TRBV9 and TRBJ2-1 proteins standing in past its ends, gives the full variable domain DSGVTQTPKHLITATGQRVTLRCSPRSGDLSVYWYQQSLDQGLQFLIQYYNGEERAKGNILERFSAQQFPDLHSELNLSSLELGDSALYFCASSELGYYNEQFFGPGTRLTVL.